Ten or more counts support the clone carrying this T cell receptor beta chain. This sample was taken from a study of blood T cells in healthy people across ages. Study context: In model experiments, template switching was able to capture about one barcoded beta molecule for every two T cells that were present.

The second PCR ran about 6 to 12 cycles with a sample-barcoded 5' primer and J-beta primers. TCRdb re-called the 5' RACE reads with MiXCR, one entry per CDR3 protein. This repertoire shows approximately 1.5 million distinct CDR3 sequences, around 36% found once; its top ten account for about 11%. Sequencing was performed on blood. This sequence was found in a woman in her 30s in good health.

The chain's CDR3 is CSVAWRESEQYF. As DNA, the CDR3 is TGCAGCGTTGCCTGGCGGGAGTCCGAGCAGTACTTC. The rearrangement joins TRBV29-1 to TRBJ2-7; 7 bases align to TRBD2. The CDR3 runs 12 residues. V was pared by 4 bases and J by 6 bases, with 6 bases of the junction left unmatched. Looked up from germline, CDR1 is SQVTM and CDR2 is ANQGSEA.